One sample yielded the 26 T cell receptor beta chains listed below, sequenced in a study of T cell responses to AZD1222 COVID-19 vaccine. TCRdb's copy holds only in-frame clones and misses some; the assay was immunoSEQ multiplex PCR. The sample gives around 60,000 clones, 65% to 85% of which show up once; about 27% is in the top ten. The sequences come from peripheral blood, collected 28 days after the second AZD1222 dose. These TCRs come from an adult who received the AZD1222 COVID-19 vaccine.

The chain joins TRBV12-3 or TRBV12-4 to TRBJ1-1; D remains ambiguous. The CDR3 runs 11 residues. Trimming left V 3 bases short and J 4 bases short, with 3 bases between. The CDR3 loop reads CASSLRTEAFF. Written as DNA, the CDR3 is TGTGCCAGCAGTTTGCGCACTGAAGCTTTCTTT.

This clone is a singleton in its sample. The CDR3 region is CASSLPGQGDVETQYF. The DNA of the CDR3 is TGTGCCAGCAGCTTGCCCGGACAGGGCGACGTGGAGACCCAGTACTTC. The V call is TRBV7-6, the J call TRBJ2-5; 8 bases match TRBD1. V shed 3 bases and J 5 bases; nucleotides not matched to a gene: 11. The CDR3 length is 16 residues. The germline V gene has CDR1 SGHVS and CDR2 FNYEAQ.

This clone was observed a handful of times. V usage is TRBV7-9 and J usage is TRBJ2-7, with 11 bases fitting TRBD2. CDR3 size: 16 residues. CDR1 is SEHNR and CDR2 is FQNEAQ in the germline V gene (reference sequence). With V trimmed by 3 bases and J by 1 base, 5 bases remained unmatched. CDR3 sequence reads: CASSLTSGIASYEQYF. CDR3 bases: TGTGCCAGCAGCTTGACTAGCGGGATAGCATCCTACGAGCAGTACTTC.

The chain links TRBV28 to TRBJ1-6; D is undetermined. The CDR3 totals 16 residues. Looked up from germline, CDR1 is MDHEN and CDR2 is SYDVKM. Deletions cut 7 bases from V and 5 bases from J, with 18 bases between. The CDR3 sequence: CASIIGNLGHNSPLHF. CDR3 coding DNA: TGTGCCAGCATCATTGGAAATCTTGGTCATAATTCACCCCTCCACTTT.

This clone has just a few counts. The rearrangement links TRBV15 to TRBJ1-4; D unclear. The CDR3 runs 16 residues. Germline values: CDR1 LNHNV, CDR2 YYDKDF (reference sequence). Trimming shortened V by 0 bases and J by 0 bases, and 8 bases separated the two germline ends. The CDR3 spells CATSRDRAATNEKLFF. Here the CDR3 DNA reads TGTGCCACCAGCAGAGATAGGGCTGCAACTAATGAAAAACTGTTTTTT.

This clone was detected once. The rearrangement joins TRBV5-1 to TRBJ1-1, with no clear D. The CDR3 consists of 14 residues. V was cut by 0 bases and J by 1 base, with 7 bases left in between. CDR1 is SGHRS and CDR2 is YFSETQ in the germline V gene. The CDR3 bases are TGCGCCAGCAGCTTGGCGTCGGAGAACACTGAAGCTTTCTTT. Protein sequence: CASSLASENTEAFF.

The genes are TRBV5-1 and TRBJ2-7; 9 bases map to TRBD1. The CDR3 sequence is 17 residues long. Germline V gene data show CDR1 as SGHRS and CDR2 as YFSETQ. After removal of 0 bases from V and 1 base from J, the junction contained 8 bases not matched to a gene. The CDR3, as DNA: TGCGCCAGCAGCTTGGAGACAGGGGGGTTACTTTCCTACGAGCAGTACTTC. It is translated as CASSLETGGLLSYEQYF.

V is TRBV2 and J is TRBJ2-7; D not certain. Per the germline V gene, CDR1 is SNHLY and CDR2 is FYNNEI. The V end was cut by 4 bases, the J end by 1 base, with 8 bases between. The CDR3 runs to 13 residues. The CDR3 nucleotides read TGTGCCAGCAGTGTGGTATTATCCTACGAGCAGTACTTC. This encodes CASSVVLSYEQYF.

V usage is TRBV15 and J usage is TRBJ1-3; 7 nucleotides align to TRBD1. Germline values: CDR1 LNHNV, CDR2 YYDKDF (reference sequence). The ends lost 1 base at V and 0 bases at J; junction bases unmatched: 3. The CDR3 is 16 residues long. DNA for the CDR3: TGTGCCACCAGCAGAGTTCAGGGGGTCTCTGGAAACACCATATATTTT. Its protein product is CATSRVQGVSGNTIYF.

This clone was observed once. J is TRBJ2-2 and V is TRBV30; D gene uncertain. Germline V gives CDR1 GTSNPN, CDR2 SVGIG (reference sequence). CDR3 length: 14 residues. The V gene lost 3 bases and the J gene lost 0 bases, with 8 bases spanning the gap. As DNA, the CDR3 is TGTGCCTGGAGAAGATTGGCGAACACCGGGGAGCTGTTTTTT. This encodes CAWRRLANTGELFF.

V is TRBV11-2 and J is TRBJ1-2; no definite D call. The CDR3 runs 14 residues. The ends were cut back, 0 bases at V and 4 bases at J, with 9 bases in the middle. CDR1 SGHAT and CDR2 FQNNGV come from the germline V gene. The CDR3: CASSLEQNGYGYTF. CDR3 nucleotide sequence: TGTGCCAGCAGCTTAGAGCAGAATGGCTATGGCTACACCTTC.

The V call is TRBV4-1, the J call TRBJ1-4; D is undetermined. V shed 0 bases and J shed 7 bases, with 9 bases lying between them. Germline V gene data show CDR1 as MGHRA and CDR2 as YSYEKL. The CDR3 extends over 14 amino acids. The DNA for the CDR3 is TGCGCCAGCAGCCAAGAAGCTGGGGTTGAAAAACTGTTTTTT. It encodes CASSQEAGVEKLFF.

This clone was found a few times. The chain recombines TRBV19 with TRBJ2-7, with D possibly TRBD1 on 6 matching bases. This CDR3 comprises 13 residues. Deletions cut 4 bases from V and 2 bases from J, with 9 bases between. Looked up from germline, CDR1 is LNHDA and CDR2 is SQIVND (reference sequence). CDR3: CASSRGTPYEQYF. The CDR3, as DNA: TGTGCCAGTAGTAGAGGGACACCCTACGAGCAGTACTTC. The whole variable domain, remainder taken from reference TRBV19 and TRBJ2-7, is DGGITQSPKYLFRKEGQNVTLSCEQNLNHDAMYWYRQDPGQGLRLIYYSQIVNDFQKGDIAEGYSVSREKKESFPLTVTSAQKNPTAFYLCASSRGTPYEQYFGPGTRLTVT.

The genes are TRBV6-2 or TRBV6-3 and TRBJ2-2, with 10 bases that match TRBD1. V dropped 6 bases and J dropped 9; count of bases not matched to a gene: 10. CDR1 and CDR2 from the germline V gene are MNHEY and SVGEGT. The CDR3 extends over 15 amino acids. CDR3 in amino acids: CASSRPGTGERELFF. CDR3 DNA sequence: TGTGCCAGCAGCCGTCCCGGGACAGGGGAACGGGAGCTGTTTTTT.

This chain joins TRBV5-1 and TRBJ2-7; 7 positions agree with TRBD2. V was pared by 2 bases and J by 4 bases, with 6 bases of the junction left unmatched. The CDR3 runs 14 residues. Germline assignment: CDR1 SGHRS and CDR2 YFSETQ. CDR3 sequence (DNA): TGCGCCAGCAGCTTCGGACTAGTTGGTTACGAGCAGTACTTC. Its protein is CASSFGLVGYEQYF.

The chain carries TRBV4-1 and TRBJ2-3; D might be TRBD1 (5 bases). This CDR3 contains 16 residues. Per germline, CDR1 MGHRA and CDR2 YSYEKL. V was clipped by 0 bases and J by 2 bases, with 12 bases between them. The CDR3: CASSQDGRVYTDTQYF. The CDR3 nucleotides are TGCGCCAGCAGCCAAGATGGCAGGGTATACACAGATACGCAGTATTTT.

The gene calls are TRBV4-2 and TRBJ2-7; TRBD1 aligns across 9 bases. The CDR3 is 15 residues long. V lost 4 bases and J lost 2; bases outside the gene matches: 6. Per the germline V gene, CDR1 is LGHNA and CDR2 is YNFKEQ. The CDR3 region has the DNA TGTGCCAGCAGCCCTAGGACAGGGGAAACCTACGAGCAGTACTTC. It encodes CASSPRTGETYEQYF.

CDR3 DNA: TGTGCCAGCGGACTCGCGCGGACAGCAAACGAGCAGTACTTC. It is translated as CASGLARTANEQYF. The rearrangement joins TRBV6-5 to TRBJ2-7; D is possibly TRBD1 (6 bases). Trimming pared 8 bases from V and 5 bases from J, leaving 19 bases between. The CDR3 has 14 amino acids. Germline CDR1 reads MNHEY; CDR2 reads SVGAGI.

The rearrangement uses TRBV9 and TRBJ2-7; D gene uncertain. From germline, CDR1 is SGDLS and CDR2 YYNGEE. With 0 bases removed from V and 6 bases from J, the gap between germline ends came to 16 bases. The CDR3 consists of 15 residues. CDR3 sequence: CASSVDSAPAREQYF. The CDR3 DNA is TGTGCCAGCAGCGTAGATTCGGCCCCAGCCCGCGAGCAGTACTTC.

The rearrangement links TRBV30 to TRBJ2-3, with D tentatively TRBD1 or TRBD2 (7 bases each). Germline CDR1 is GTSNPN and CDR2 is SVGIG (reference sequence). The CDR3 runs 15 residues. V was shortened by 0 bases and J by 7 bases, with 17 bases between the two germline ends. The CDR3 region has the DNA TGTGCCTGGAGTGTAGGGGGCGGGAGTCCAAATACGCAGTATTTT. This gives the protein CAWSVGGGSPNTQYF.

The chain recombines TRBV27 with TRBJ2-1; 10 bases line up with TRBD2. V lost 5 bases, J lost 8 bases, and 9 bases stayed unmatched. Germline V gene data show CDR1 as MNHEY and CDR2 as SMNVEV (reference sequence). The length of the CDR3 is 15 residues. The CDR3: CASSLLAGVRHEQFF. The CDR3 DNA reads TGTGCCAGCAGTCTCCTAGCGGGAGTGAGGCATGAGCAGTTCTTC.

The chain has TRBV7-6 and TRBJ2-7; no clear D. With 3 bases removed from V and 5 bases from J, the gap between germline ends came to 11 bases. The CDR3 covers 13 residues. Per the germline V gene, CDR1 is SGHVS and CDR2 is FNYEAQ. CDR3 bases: TGTGCCAGCAGCTTCGGACCAGCAGACGAGCAGTACTTC. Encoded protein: CASSFGPADEQYF.

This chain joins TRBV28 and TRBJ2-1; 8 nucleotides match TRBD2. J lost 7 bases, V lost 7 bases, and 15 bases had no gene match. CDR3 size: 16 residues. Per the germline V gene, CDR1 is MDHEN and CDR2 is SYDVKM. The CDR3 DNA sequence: TGTGCCAGCACCCAACTCGGACTAGCATCAGTGAATGAGCAGTTCTTC. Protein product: CASTQLGLASVNEQFF.

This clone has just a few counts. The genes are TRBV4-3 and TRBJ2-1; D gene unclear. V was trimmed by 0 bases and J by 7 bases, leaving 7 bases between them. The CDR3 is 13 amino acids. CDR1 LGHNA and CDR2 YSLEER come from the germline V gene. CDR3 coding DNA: TGCGCCAGCAGCCAAGATATTGTTAATGAGCAGTTCTTC. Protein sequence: CASSQDIVNEQFF.

In DNA form, the CDR3 reads TGTGCCAGCAGCTGGACCCAAGCTGAAGCTTTCTTT. The encoded protein is CASSWTQAEAFF. The rearrangement links TRBV21-1 to TRBJ1-1. TRBV21-1 is labeled a pseudogene. The CDR3 has 12 amino acids.

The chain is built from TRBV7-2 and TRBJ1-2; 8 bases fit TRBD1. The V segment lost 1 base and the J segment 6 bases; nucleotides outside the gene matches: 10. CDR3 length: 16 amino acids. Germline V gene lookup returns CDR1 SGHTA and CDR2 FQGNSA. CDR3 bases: TGTGCCAGCAGCTTAGACAGGGGGGTAACTCTACATGGCTACACCTTC. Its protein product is CASSLDRGVTLHGYTF.